Following are 7 T cell receptor beta chains from one sample sequenced in a study of follicular helper T cells after annual influenza vaccination. Using immunoSEQ multiplex PCR, the repertoire was profiled, and TCRdb retains in-frame clones only, with some absent. The data hold roughly 9,000 clones, with 80% to 90% observed a single time. Noted time point: 2014-2015 season, 7 days after vaccination. Sequences were derived from CXCR5- memory CD4+ T cells sorted from blood, sampled 7 days after influenza vaccination. The receptors come from an adult who received the influenza vaccine.

A few counts support this clone. This chain links TRBV7-9 with TRBJ2-7, with D perhaps TRBD2 (5 bases). Trimming shortened V by 2 bases and J by 3 bases, and 14 bases separated the two germline ends. Germline V CDR1 and CDR2: SEHNR, FQNEAQ (reference sequence). This CDR3 is 15 amino acids long. Here the CDR3 reads CASSLRAGVNYEQYF. DNA for the CDR3: TGTGCCAGCAGCTTACGGGCGGGCGTCAACTACGAGCAGTACTTC.

This chain uses TRBV9 with TRBJ1-2; TRBD1 aligns across 9 bases. CDR1 and CDR2 from the germline V gene are SGDLS and YYNGEE. The CDR3 has 15 amino acids. The J segment lost 2 bases and the V segment lost 5 bases, leaving 7 bases of the junction unmatched. CDR3 sequence: CASRKTGTGNYGYTF. Written as DNA, the CDR3 is TGTGCCAGCAGGAAGACCGGGACAGGGAACTATGGCTACACCTTC.

The chain employs TRBV4-3 and TRBJ1-5, with D possibly matching TRBD1 (5 bases). The CDR3 runs to 13 residues. V was clipped by 4 bases and J by 7 bases, with 11 bases between them. Germline CDR1 LGHNA, CDR2 YSLEER. CDR3 DNA: TGCGCCAGCAGCCGGGGCGAGAGACAGCCCCAGCATTTT. This encodes CASSRGERQPQHF.

This clone was seen a few times. The V call is TRBV4-3, the J call TRBJ2-7; 7 positions match TRBD1. V was clipped by 3 bases and J by 9 bases; unmatched bases: 8. From germline, CDR1 is LGHNA and CDR2 YSLEER. This CDR3 is built from 13 residues. The CDR3 protein is CASSQTGSLGQYF. Here the CDR3 DNA reads TGCGCCAGCAGCCAGACAGGGTCCTTGGGGCAGTACTTC.

This rearrangement joins TRBV7-2 to TRBJ1-1; no reliable D call. This CDR3 comprises 11 residues. Trimming pared 5 bases from V and 8 bases from J, leaving 9 bases between. Germline V gives CDR1 SGHTA, CDR2 FQGNSA. In DNA form, the CDR3 reads TGTGCCAGCAGCCAATTCGGGGAAGCTTTCTTT. Translated: CASSQFGEAFF.

DNA for the CDR3: TGTGCCAGCGTCGGGACAGGGAACACTGAAGCTTTCTTT. This codes for CASVGTGNTEAFF. The chain combines TRBV25-1 with TRBJ1-1, with TRBD1 identical over 8 bases. V shed 8 bases, J shed 1 base, and the junction held 3 bases outside the gene matches. Germline V lookup: CDR1 MGHDK, CDR2 SYGVNS. The CDR3 loop spans 13 amino acids.

The sample holds a few counts of this clone. In DNA form, the CDR3 reads TGTGCCAGCAGTTTATCGATAGACCGTAGGTCACCCCTCCACTTT. Translation: CASSLSIDRRSPLHF. The V gene is TRBV27, the J gene TRBJ1-6, with no clear D. The CDR3 loop spans 15 amino acids. Germline values: CDR1 MNHEY, CDR2 SMNVEV (reference sequence). V was clipped by 0 bases and J by 10 bases, with 13 bases between them.